This entry features one TCR beta chain sequence. Which antigen it targets is not known. One end of the junction varies from germline; a read error may be responsible. The sample comes from a study of esophageal squamous cell carcinoma under preoperative chemotherapy (dated by TCRdb to about 2018). Looking at the study overall: The study profiled TCR repertoires of both peripheral blood T cells and tumor-infiltrating lymphocytes. In patients with esophageal squamous cell carcinoma, the study looked at what paclitaxel-nedaplatin chemotherapy did to T-cell receptor repertoires. Several patients with primary esophageal squamous cell carcinoma made up the cohort. Repertoires from samples obtained before paclitaxel-nedaplatin therapy were compared with repertoires from samples obtained after paclitaxel-nedaplatin therapy.

The meaning of the sample's time point label: before preoperative PTX-NDP chemotherapy. Patients received paclitaxel-nedaplatin as preoperative chemotherapy before surgery. Library generation was performed with PCR. The sequencer listed for this sample is HiSeq X Ten. High-throughput sequencing was used to characterize TCR repertoires. In TCRdb, the public reads were trimmed at Q25 with fastp and aligned with MiXCR, with productive beta chains retained. Each CDR3 protein gets just one entry, which takes the most common genes and DNA from the rows behind it. The sample table records around 29,000 distinct CDR3 sequences; roughly 50% of these occur just once. The top ten hold roughly 12% of the sample. General conclusions and limits of the study: After chemotherapy, peripheral T cells showed a significant rise in TCR diversity, whereas tumor-infiltrating lymphocytes did not. Rather than arising solely from local clonal changes, post-treatment tumor-infiltrating lymphocytes appeared to come partly from peripheral T cells that migrated into the tumor. Only five patients with esophageal squamous cell carcinoma were analyzed, making for a small cohort. Paclitaxel-nedaplatin therapy caused immediate and substantial changes in clonotype frequency, and abundant clones were more likely to contract than to amplify.

The specimen was collected from a patient given preoperative chemotherapy. The TCR was taken from a human donor with esophageal squamous cell carcinoma. The donor label of this sample is uncertain.

CDR3 loop: CAGNGGGDEDTQYF. The nucleotides read TGTGCGGGTAACGGGGGCGGGGACGAAGATACGCAGTACTTT. The V and J genes are TRBV6-1 and TRBJ2-3; the D gene could be TRBD1 or TRBD2, each one agreeing over 6 bases. Spanning cysteine to phenylalanine, the CDR3 consists of 14 amino acids. Here the CDR3 DNA is all that survives: 42 bases in frame from base 1. From a lookup of the germline V gene, CDR1 and CDR2 are MNHNS and SASEGT.